This TCR beta chain was sequenced in a study of prognosis after radiotherapy for stage I lung cancer. Across the study: It was considered that all non-small cell lung cancer patients were medically inoperable. Distant metastases struck four patients a median of about seven months after radiotherapy; 15 showed no significant progression.

All patients were node-negative on CT and PET/CT, without prior chemotherapy, radiotherapy or other malignancies. On two occasions, one at each of two time points, approximately 6 milliliters of peripheral blood were drawn. This CDR3 is 16 amino acids long. In germline, CDR1 is MNHEY, CDR2 SVGEGT. J gave up 4 bases and V 5 bases, and 6 bases lay outside the gene matches. From genomic DNA, two-round multiplex PCR was used to amplify TCR beta CDR3. Every TRBV and TRBJ gene had its own specific primer in first-round PCR. TCRdb reanalysed the multiplex PCR reads using MiXCR and keeps one entry per CDR3 protein. The data hold over 15,000 distinct CDR3 sequences, with 55% observed a single time.

The source of this sequence is a donor older than 45 with non-small cell lung cancer. This sequence joins TRBV6-2 or TRBV6-3 and TRBJ2-6; 9 bases map to TRBD2. Specimen: PBMCs, collected before or after stereotactic body radiation therapy (not recorded which). The CDR3 region is CASSPAGGIGANVLTF. The DNA of the CDR3 is TGTGCCAGCAGTCCAGCGGGAGGAATAGGGGCCAACGTCCTGACTTTC.